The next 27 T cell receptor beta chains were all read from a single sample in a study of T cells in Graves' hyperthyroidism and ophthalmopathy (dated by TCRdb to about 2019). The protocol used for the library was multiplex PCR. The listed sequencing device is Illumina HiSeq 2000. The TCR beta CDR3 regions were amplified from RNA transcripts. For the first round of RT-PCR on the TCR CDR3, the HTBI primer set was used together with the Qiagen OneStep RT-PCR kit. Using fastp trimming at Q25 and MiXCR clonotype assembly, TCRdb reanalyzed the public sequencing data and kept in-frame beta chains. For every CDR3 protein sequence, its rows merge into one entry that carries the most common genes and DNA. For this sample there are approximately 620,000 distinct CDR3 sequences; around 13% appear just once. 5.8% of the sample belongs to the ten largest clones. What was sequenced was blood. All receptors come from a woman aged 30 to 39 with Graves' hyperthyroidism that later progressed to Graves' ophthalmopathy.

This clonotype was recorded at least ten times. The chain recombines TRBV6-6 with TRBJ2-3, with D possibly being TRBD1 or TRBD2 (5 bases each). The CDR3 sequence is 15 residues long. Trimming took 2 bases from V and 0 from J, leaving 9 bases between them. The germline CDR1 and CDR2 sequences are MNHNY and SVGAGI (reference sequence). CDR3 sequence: CASSYGGPSTDTQYF. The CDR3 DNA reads TGTGCCAGCAGTTACGGGGGACCGAGCACAGATACGCAGTATTTT.

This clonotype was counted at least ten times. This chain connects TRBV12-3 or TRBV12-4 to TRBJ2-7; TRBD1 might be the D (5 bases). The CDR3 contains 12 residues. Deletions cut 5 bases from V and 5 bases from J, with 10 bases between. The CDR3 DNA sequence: TGTGCCAGCAGTCTAGGACACAACGAGCAGTACTTC. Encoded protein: CASSLGHNEQYF.

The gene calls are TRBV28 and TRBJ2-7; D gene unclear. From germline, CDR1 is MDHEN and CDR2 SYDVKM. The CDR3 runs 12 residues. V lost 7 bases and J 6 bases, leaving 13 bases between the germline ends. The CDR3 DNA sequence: TGTGCCAGCACCCAAAGAGATCGCGAGCAGTACTTC. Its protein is CASTQRDREQYF.

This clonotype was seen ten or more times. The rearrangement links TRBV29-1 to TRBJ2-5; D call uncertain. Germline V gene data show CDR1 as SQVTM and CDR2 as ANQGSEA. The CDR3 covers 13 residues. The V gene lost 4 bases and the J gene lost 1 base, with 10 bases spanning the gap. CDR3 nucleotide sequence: TGCAGCGTTGGGGGTAGAGTCCAAGAGACCCAGTACTTC. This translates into CSVGGRVQETQYF.

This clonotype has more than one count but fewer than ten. The CDR3 reads CASSVGGASQETQYF. In DNA, the CDR3 is TGTGCCAGCAGCGTAGGAGGGGCCAGCCAAGAGACCCAGTACTTC. The chain combines TRBV9 with TRBJ2-5; D could derive from TRBD1 or TRBD2 (5 bases each). The CDR3 covers 15 residues. Trimming took off 0 bases at V and 1 base at J, with 10 bases between the two ends. Germline CDR1 and CDR2: SGDLS and YYNGEE.

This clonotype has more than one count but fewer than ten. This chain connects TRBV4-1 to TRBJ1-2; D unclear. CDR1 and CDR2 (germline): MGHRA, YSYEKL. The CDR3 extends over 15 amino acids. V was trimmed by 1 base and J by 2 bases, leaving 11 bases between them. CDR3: CASSQGLQQNYGYTF. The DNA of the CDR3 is TGCGCCAGCAGCCAAGGACTACAGCAAAACTATGGCTACACCTTC.

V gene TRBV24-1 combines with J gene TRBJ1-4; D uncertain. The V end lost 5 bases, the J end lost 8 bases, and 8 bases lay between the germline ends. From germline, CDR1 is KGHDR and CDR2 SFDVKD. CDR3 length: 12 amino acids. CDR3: CATSAGSEKLFF. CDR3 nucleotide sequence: TGTGCCACCAGTGCGGGCTCGGAAAAACTGTTTTTT.

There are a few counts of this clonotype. The chain's CDR3 is CATSDSEANEKLFF. CDR3 DNA sequence: TGTGCCACCAGTGATTCCGAAGCTAATGAAAAACTGTTTTTT. The chain couples TRBV24-1 to TRBJ1-4; no clear D gene. Germline V gene lookup returns CDR1 KGHDR and CDR2 SFDVKD. The CDR3 sequence is 14 residues long. V lost 2 bases and J lost 3, with 6 bases in between.

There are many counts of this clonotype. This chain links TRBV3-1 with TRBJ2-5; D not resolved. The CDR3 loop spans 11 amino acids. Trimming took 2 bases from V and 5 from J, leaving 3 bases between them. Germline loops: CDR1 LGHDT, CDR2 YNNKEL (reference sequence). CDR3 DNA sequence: TGTGCCAGCAGCCAATTGGAGACCCAGTACTTC. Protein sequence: CASSQLETQYF.

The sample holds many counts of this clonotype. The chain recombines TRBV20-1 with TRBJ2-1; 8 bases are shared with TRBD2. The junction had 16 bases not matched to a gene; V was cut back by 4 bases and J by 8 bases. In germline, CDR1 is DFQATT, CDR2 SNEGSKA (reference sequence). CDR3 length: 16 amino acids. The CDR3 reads CSATDRGSGGGDEQFF. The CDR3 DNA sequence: TGCAGTGCTACCGATAGAGGATCGGGAGGGGGGGATGAGCAGTTCTTC.

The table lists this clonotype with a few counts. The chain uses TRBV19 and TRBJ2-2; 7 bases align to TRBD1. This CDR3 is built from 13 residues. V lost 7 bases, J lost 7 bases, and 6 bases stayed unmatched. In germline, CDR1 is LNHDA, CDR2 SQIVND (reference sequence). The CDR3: CASKYRGGGELFF. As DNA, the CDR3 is TGTGCCAGTAAATACAGGGGTGGCGGGGAGCTGTTTTTT.

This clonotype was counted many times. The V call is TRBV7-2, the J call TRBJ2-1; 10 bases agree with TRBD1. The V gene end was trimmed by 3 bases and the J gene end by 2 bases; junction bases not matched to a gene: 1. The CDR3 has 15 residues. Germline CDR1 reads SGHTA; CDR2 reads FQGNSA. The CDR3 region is CASSFGTGAYNEQFF. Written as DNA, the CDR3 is TGTGCCAGCAGCTTTGGGACAGGGGCCTACAATGAGCAGTTCTTC.

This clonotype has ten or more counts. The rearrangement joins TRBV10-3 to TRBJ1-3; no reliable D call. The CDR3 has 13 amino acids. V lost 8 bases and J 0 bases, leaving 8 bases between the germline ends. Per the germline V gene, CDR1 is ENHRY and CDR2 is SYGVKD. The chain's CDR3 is CAIRSLSGNTIYF. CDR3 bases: TGTGCCATCCGATCTCTCTCTGGAAACACCATATATTTT.

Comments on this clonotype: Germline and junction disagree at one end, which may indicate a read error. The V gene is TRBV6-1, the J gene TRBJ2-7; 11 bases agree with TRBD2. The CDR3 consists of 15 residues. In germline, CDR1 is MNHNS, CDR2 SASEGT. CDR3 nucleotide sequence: TGTACCAGCAGGCCTACTAGCGGGAGAGCCTACGAGCAGTACTTC. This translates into CTSRPTSGRAYEQYF.

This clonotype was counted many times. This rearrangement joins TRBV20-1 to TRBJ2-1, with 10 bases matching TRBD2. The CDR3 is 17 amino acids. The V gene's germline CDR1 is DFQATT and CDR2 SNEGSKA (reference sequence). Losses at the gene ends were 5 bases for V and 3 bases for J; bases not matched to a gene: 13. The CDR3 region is CSAPSGLWTSGYNEQFF. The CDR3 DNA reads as TGCAGTGCTCCCAGTGGCCTCTGGACTAGCGGCTACAATGAGCAGTTCTTC.

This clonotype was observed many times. The CDR3 DNA reads TGTGCCAGCAGCGGGTTGGACAGGGAAGCCCAAGAGACCCAGTACTTC. Its translation is CASSGLDREAQETQYF. The V and J genes are TRBV7-9 and TRBJ2-5; 8 bases map to TRBD1. From germline, CDR1 is SEHNR and CDR2 FQNEAQ (reference sequence). The CDR3 loop spans 16 amino acids. V was pared by 5 bases and J by 1 base, with 9 bases of the junction left unmatched.

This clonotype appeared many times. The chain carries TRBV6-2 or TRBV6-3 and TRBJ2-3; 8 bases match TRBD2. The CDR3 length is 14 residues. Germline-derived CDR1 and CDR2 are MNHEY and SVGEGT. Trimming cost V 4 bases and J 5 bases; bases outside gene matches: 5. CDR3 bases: TGTGCCAGCAGTTTCACTAGCGGCGGAGATACGCAGTATTTT. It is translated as CASSFTSGGDTQYF.

The CDR3 sequence: CASSLARSNQPQHF. In DNA, the CDR3 is TGTGCCAGCAGCTTAGCGCGCAGCAATCAGCCCCAGCATTTT. This sequence joins TRBV7-8 and TRBJ1-5; D is unresolved. Per the germline V gene, CDR1 is SGHVS and CDR2 is FQNEAQ. The V gene lost 0 bases and the J gene lost 1 base, with 4 bases spanning the gap. This CDR3 has 14 residues.

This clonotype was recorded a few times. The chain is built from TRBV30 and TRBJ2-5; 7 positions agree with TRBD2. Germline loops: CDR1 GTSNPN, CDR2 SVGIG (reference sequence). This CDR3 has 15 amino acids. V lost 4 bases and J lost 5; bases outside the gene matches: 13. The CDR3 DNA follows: TGTGCCTGGATTTATCCTAGCGGTCCGTGGGAGACCCAGTACTTC. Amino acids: CAWIYPSGPWETQYF.

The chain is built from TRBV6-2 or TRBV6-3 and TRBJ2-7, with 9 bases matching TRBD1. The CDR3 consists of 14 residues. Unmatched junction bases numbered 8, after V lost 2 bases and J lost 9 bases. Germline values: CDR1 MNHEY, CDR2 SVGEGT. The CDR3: CASSYRDRGGGQYF. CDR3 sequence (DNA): TGTGCCAGCAGTTACCGTGACAGGGGGGGCGGGCAGTACTTC.

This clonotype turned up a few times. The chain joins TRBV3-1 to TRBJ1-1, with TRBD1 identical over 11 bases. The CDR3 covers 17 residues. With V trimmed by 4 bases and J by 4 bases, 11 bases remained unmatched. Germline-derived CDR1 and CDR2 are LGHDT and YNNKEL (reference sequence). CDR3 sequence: CASSLGTGGGLGTEAFF. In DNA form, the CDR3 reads TGTGCCAGCAGCCTCGGGACAGGGGGTGGGTTGGGCACTGAAGCTTTCTTT.

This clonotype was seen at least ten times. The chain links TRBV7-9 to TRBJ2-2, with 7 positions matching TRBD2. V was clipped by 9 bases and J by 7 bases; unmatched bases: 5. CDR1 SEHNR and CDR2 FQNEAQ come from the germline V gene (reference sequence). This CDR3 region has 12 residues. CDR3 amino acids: CASLLADGELFF. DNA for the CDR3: TGTGCCAGTCTGCTAGCGGACGGGGAGCTGTTTTTT.

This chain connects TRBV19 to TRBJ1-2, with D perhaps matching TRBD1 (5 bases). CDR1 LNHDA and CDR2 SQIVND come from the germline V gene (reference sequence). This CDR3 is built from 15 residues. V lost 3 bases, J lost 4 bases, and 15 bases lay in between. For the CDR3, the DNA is TGTGCCAGTAGTATTAGCGACAGCCGCCTCTATGGCTACACCTTC. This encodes CASSISDSRLYGYTF.

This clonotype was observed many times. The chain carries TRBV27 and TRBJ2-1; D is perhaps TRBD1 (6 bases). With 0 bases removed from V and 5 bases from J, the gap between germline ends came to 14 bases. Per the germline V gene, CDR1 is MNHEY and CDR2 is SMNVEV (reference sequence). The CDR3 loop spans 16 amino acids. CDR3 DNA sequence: TGTGCCAGCAGTTTATCGCCGACAGGTACTCACAATGAGCAGTTCTTC. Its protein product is CASSLSPTGTHNEQFF.

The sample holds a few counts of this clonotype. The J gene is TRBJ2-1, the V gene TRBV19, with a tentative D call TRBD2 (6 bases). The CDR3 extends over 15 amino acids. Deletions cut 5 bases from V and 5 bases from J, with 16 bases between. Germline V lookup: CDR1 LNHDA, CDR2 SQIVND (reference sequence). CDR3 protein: CASSLRDSLDNEQFF. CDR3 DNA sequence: TGTGCCAGTAGTCTCCGGGACTCTCTGGACAATGAGCAGTTCTTC.

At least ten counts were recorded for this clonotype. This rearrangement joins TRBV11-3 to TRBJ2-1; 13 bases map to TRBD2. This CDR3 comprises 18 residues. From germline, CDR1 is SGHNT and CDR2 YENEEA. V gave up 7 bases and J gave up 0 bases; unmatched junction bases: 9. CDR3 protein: CASTKGLAGRTSYNEQFF. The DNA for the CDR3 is TGTGCCAGCACGAAGGGACTAGCGGGGAGGACCTCCTACAATGAGCAGTTCTTC.

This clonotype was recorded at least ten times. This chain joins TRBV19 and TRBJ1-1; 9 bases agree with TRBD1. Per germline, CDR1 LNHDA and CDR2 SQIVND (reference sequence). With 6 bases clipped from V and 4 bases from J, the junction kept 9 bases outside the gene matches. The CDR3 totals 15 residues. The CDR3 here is CASRPVQGAVTEAFF. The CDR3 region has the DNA TGTGCCAGTAGACCAGTACAGGGGGCAGTCACTGAAGCTTTCTTT.